This is a list of T cell receptor beta chains from one sample in a study of T-cell reconstitution after alpha-beta-depleted transplantation in children. TCRdb itself ran the PCR reads through MiXCR, one entry per CDR3 protein. Of around 240,000 distinct CDR3 sequences in the sample, roughly 8% are singletons; the top ten hold roughly 5.8%. The sequenced sample was PBMCs, mostly from graft donor cells, obtained 180 days after TCRalphabeta/CD19-depleted stem cell transplant. The receptors derive from a male patient under 18 who had a stem cell transplant for acute lymphoblastic leukemia, so the T cells may come from the graft donor. The CDR3 runs from the conserved cysteine through the conserved F or W. Fields, in order: D gene, J gene, V gene, clone size, CDR3 protein, CDR3 DNA. The D gene is left open where the match is weak. Expanded clones get a size class; other rows say once, few or many, or leave the size out.

>.|TRBJ2-1|TRBV20-1|many
CSARDRSTPNYNEQFF
TGCAGTGCTAGAGATAGGAGCACGCCAAACTACAATGAGCAGTTCTTC
>.|TRBJ1-5|TRBV9|many
CAGPRGSGQPQHF
TGTGCCGGACCTAGAGGTTCGGGTCAGCCCCAGCATTTT
>.|TRBJ2-4|TRBV28|many
CASSLGGSRNIQYF
TGTGCCAGCAGTTTAGGGGGATCCCGCAACATTCAGTACTTC
>.|TRBJ1-1|TRBV29-1|many
CSVGQGVHTEAFF
TGCAGCGTGGGGCAGGGAGTTCACACTGAAGCTTTCTTT
>TRBD2|TRBJ2-1|TRBV14|many
CASSQWPSGRNEQFF
TGTGCCAGCAGCCAATGGCCTAGCGGGAGGAATGAGCAGTTCTTC
>.|TRBJ1-1|TRBV7-2|many
CASSLAAGTSMNVAFF
TGTGCCAGCAGCTTAGCTGCCGGGACCTCAATGAATGTTGCTTTCTTT
>.|TRBJ2-3|TRBV3-1|many
CASSLRGGDTQYF
TGTGCCAGCAGCTTGCGAGGGGGGGATACGCAGTATTTT
>TRBD2|TRBJ2-7|TRBV5-1|many
CASSLASGYTQQYF
TGCGCCAGCAGCTTGGCTAGCGGGTATACTCAGCAGTACTTC
>TRBD2|TRBJ2-3|TRBV6-5|many
CASSYVAGLAGGADTQYF
TGTGCCAGCAGTTACGTGGCGGGACTAGCGGGAGGGGCAGATACGCAGTATTTT
>.|TRBJ2-7|TRBV12-5|many
CASGLVVAYSYEQYF
TGTGCTAGTGGTTTGGTGGTAGCTTACTCCTACGAGCAGTACTTC
>TRBD1|TRBJ2-5|TRBV15|many
CATSRDRASETQYF
TGTGCCACCAGCCGAGACAGGGCGTCAGAGACCCAGTACTTC
>TRBD2|TRBJ2-7|TRBV7-2|many
CASSGRSGGPPFDEQYF
TGTGCCAGCAGCGGCCGGAGCGGGGGGCCTCCCTTTGATGAGCAGTACTTC
>.|TRBJ1-1|TRBV19|many
CASSIGSFRPNTEAFF
TGTGCCAGTAGTATAGGAAGCTTTCGACCGAACACTGAAGCTTTCTTT
>.|TRBJ2-3|TRBV10-2|many
CASSESRGGNTQYF
TGCGCCAGCAGTGAGTCTAGGGGGGGAAATACGCAGTATTTT
>TRBD2|TRBJ2-3|TRBV14|many
CACSQVGTSGTDTQYF
TGTGCCTGCAGCCAAGTGGGGACTAGCGGTACAGATACGCAGTATTTT
>TRBD2|TRBJ2-3|TRBV5-1|many
CASSFGAGAGDTQYF
TGCGCCAGCAGCTTCGGAGCGGGAGCAGGAGATACGCAGTATTTT
>.|TRBJ2-3|TRBV12-3/TRBV12-4|many
CASSPLGGGFLDTQYF
TGTGCCAGCAGTCCGCTAGGGGGGGGGTTTCTGGATACGCAGTATTTT
>.|TRBJ2-7|TRBV27|many
CASSPSFTYEQYF
TGTGCCAGCAGCCCATCCTTTACCTACGAGCAGTACTTC
>.|TRBJ2-7|TRBV14|many
CASSQKRTVSYEQYF
TGTGCCAGCAGCCAAAAAAGGACAGTTTCCTACGAGCAGTACTTC
>.|TRBJ1-5|TRBV9|many
CASSVSYSNQPQHF
TGTGCCAGCAGCGTCTCGTATAGCAATCAGCCCCAGCATTTT
>.|TRBJ1-5|TRBV18|.
CASSPQAGGGNQPQHF
TGTGCCAGCTCACCACAAGCGGGGGGGGGCAATCAGCCCCAGCATTTT
>.|TRBJ2-1|TRBV10-3|many
CARSDGGSYNEQFF
TGTGCCCGATCAGATGGGGGGTCCTACAATGAGCAGTTCTTC